A single sample is the source of the 3 T cell receptor beta chains below, sequenced in a study of early T cells in non-severe SARS-CoV-2 infection. TCRdb re-analysed the 5' RACE reads in MiXCR, keeping a single row per CDR3 protein. This sample has 35,000 to 45,000 distinct CDR3 sequences, with around 6.5% found just once. The source material was whole blood, sampled at baseline. The source is an adult who was a healthcare worker with PCR-confirmed SARS-CoV-2 infection or an uninfected control (not recorded which).

This clonotype appeared many times. The chain combines TRBV27 with TRBJ1-1, with D hard to call. Trimming took 6 bases from V and 4 from J, leaving 21 bases between them. The CDR3 sequence is 16 residues long. The germline CDR1 and CDR2 sequences are MNHEY and SMNVEV (reference sequence). The CDR3 spells CASRRQPTELSTEAFF. CDR3 nucleotide sequence: TGTGCCAGCAGGCGACAACCGACCGAATTAAGCACTGAAGCTTTCTTT.

This sequence joins TRBV7-9 and TRBJ2-3; TRBD2 aligns across 7 bases. The CDR3 has 13 residues. CDR1 is SEHNR, CDR2 FQNEAQ, per germline (reference sequence). V shed 5 bases, J shed 6 bases, and the junction held 5 bases outside the gene matches. The chain's CDR3 is CASSRDGGDTQYF. CDR3 sequence (DNA): TGTGCCAGCAGCCGCGACGGGGGGGATACGCAGTATTTT.

The table lists this clonotype with many counts. V gene TRBV6-2 or TRBV6-3 combines with J gene TRBJ1-2; D call uncertain. The V gene's germline CDR1 is MNHEY and CDR2 SVGEGT. The CDR3 covers 14 residues. V gave up 3 bases and J gave up 4 bases, with 12 bases separating them. The DNA of the CDR3 is TGTGCCAGCAGTTATAACCTTGGCCCCTATGGCTACACCTTC. This codes for CASSYNLGPYGYTF.